The next 26 T cell receptor beta chains were all read from a single sample in a study of T cell repertoires in aging, cancer and after chemotherapy. TRB rearrangements spanning V, D and J were amplified using mixed TRB-A/B primers. Via MiXCR, TCRdb re-called the multiplex PCR reads, giving one row per CDR3 protein. There are several thousand distinct CDR3 sequences in the sample; about 38% occur only once, and 9% to 15% lies in the top ten. The template was genomic DNA from peripheral blood, not RNA. Material: blood. These TCRs come from a human donor with a solid tumor.

J is TRBJ1-6 and V is TRBV6-5; no reliable D call. The CDR3 runs to 13 residues. Trimming took off 11 bases at V and 7 bases at J, with 15 bases between the two ends. The germline CDR1 and CDR2 sequences are MNHEY and SVGAGI. The CDR3 DNA reads as TGTGCCCACCGTGCGGGCACGAATTCACCCCTCCACTTT. Translation: CAHRAGTNSPLHF.

The gene calls are TRBV6-5 and TRBJ2-1; 7 bases are a match to TRBD1. CDR3 length: 14 amino acids. Looked up from germline, CDR1 is MNHEY and CDR2 is SVGAGI. Trimming at V came to 0 bases and at J to 6 bases, leaving 2 bases not matched to a gene. The CDR3 nucleotides read TGTGCCAGCAGTTACTCGGGACAGATCAATGAGCAGTTCTTC. Its protein is CASSYSGQINEQFF.

The chain uses TRBV6-4 and TRBJ2-3, with 10 bases that match TRBD1. This CDR3 spans 16 amino acids. Germline V gives CDR1 MRHNA, CDR2 SNTAGT. J lost 1 base, V lost 8 bases, and 9 bases had no gene match. Here the CDR3 reads CASGTGAGGGTDTQYF. CDR3 sequence (DNA): TGTGCCAGCGGGACAGGGGCGGGAGGCGGCACAGATACGCAGTATTTT.

This clonotype was found a few times. The chain uses TRBV30 and TRBJ2-7, with D unclear. The V end was cut by 8 bases, the J end by 5 bases, with 10 bases between. This CDR3 has 10 amino acids. Germline V lookup: CDR1 GTSNPN, CDR2 SVGIG (reference sequence). CDR3 residues: CASGVDEQYF. The DNA of the CDR3 is TGTGCCAGTGGAGTCGACGAGCAGTACTTC. The whole variable domain, filled in from reference TRBV30 and TRBJ2-7, reads SQTIHQWPATLVQPVGSPLSLECTVEGTSNPNLYWYRQAAGRGLQLLFYSVGIGQISSEVPQNLSASRPQDRQFILSSKKLLLSDSGFYLCASGVDEQYFGPGTRLTVT.

This chain uses TRBV12-3 or TRBV12-4 with TRBJ2-1; D is perhaps TRBD2 (6 bases). V dropped 6 bases and J dropped 4 bases, with 13 bases sitting between them. The CDR3 extends over 14 amino acids. CDR3 in amino acids: CASSAVEGYNEQFF. CDR3 coding DNA: TGTGCCAGCAGCGCCGTGGAGGGGTACAATGAGCAGTTCTTC.

In this sample, this clonotype turned up a few times. The chain recombines TRBV15 with TRBJ2-7; 8 bases fit TRBD1. CDR3 length equals 14 residues. Germline assignment: CDR1 LNHNV and CDR2 YYDKDF (reference sequence). V lost 6 bases and J lost 0; bases outside the gene matches: 4. The CDR3 region is CATSNTGGSYEQYF. CDR3 sequence (DNA): TGTGCCACCAGTAATACAGGGGGCTCCTACGAGCAGTACTTC.

This clonotype was detected a few times. The V call is TRBV19, the J call TRBJ2-1, with 8 positions matching TRBD2. Germline lookup yields CDR1 LNHDA and CDR2 SQIVND (reference sequence). Trimming cost V 6 bases and J 7 bases; bases outside gene matches: 8. The CDR3 loop spans 14 amino acids. CDR3 sequence: CASRSDREGNEQFF. In DNA form, the CDR3 reads TGTGCCAGTAGGTCGGACCGGGAGGGTAATGAGCAGTTCTTC.

This clonotype appeared a few times. CDR3 sequence reads: CASTPSGRGHEQFF. CDR3 DNA: TGTGCCAGCACCCCTAGCGGGAGGGGGCATGAGCAGTTCTTC. This rearrangement joins TRBV6-2 or TRBV6-3 to TRBJ2-1; 12 nucleotides line up with TRBD2. The CDR3 length is 14 residues. V shed 7 bases, J shed 8 bases, and the junction held 6 bases outside the gene matches. The germline CDR1 and CDR2 sequences are MNHEY and SVGEGT.

The rearrangement joins TRBV6-2 or TRBV6-3 to TRBJ2-1, with D unresolved. The CDR3 totals 13 residues. Trimming left V 10 bases short and J 0 bases short, with 10 bases between. Germline V gives CDR1 MNHEY, CDR2 SVGEGT. The DNA of the CDR3 is TGTGCCACTCGGTCCGACTCCTACAATGAGCAGTTCTTC. Residues: CATRSDSYNEQFF.

The chain combines TRBV13 with TRBJ1-2; D is unclear. CDR3 size: 14 residues. Per the germline V gene, CDR1 is PRHDT and CDR2 is FYEKMQ (reference sequence). Trimming stripped 2 bases from V and 1 base from J, with 8 bases between. CDR3: CASSLTGLNYGYTF. The CDR3 coding sequence is TGTGCCAGCAGCTTAACGGGCCTTAACTATGGCTACACCTTC. The full variable domain, rest sourced from reference TRBV13 and TRBJ1-2, is AAGVIQSPRHLIKEKRETATLKCYPIPRHDTVYWYQQGPGQDPQFLISFYEKMQSDKGSIPDRFSAQQFSDYHSELNMSSLELGDSALYFCASSLTGLNYGYTFGSGTRLTVV.

V gene TRBV19 combines with J gene TRBJ2-3, with D possibly matching TRBD2 (5 bases). This CDR3 contains 16 residues. CDR1 LNHDA and CDR2 SQIVND come from the germline V gene (reference sequence). V lost 7 bases, J lost 0 bases, and 17 bases lay in between. The CDR3 nucleotides are TGTGCCAGTACCGACGTCGGGAAGCGGAGCACAGATACGCAGTATTTT. Its protein product is CASTDVGKRSTDTQYF.

The chain uses TRBV5-6 and TRBJ2-7; D remains ambiguous. V lost 0 bases, J lost 5 bases, and 6 bases lay in between. CDR1 is SGHDT, CDR2 YYEEEE, per germline. The CDR3 runs 12 residues. For the CDR3, the DNA is TGTGCCAGCAGCTTGGAACTGAACGAGCAGTACTTC. Its protein is CASSLELNEQYF.

This clonotype was counted between two and nine times. This chain links TRBV7-9 with TRBJ2-2; TRBD2 might be the D (5 bases). V lost 5 bases to trimming and J lost 0 bases, with 13 bases between them. Germline assignment: CDR1 SEHNR and CDR2 FQNEAQ (reference sequence). The CDR3 length is 16 residues. The CDR3 nucleotides read TGTGCCAGCAGCCGGGATCTTAGACCGAACACCGGGGAGCTGTTTTTT. This sequence encodes CASSRDLRPNTGELFF.

J is TRBJ1-4 and V is TRBV27, with a tentative D call TRBD1 (6 bases). This CDR3 contains 14 residues. V dropped 5 bases and J dropped 10 bases, with 17 bases sitting between them. Germline CDR1 MNHEY, CDR2 SMNVEV (reference sequence). The CDR3 is CASSPLGQSGKLFF. For the CDR3, the DNA is TGTGCCAGCAGTCCACTGGGACAATCCGGAAAACTGTTTTTT.

J is TRBJ2-7 and V is TRBV18; the D is unclear. There are 12 residues in the CDR3. The V gene lost 5 bases and the J gene lost 6 bases, with 11 bases spanning the gap. Per the germline V gene, CDR1 is KGHSH and CDR2 is LQKENI. This CDR3 is CASSTTMTEQYF. The DNA for the CDR3 is TGTGCCAGCTCAACTACAATGACCGAGCAGTACTTC.

This rearrangement joins TRBV6-1 to TRBJ2-2, with 7 nucleotides matching TRBD1. Germline loops: CDR1 MNHNS, CDR2 SASEGT. The ends lost 3 bases at V and 7 bases at J; junction bases unmatched: 8. This CDR3 comprises 15 residues. CDR3 region: CASSESEGAGGELFF. The CDR3 region has the DNA TGTGCCAGCAGTGAGTCAGAGGGGGCAGGCGGGGAGCTGTTTTTT.

The chain combines TRBV29-1 with TRBJ1-2, with 7 bases fitting TRBD1. There are 13 residues in the CDR3. Germline-derived CDR1 and CDR2 are SQVTM and ANQGSEA. Trimming at V came to 6 bases and at J to 8 bases, leaving 12 bases not matched to a gene. The CDR3 is CSVPGTTRGGYTF. CDR3 nucleotide sequence: TGCAGCGTCCCCGGGACGACCAGGGGGGGCTACACCTTC.

This clonotype was detected only once. The chain couples TRBV6-6 to TRBJ2-7, with D possibly being TRBD2 (6 bases). The CDR3 is 14 residues long. Trimming cost V 7 bases and J 9 bases, with 22 bases left between them. Germline V gene lookup returns CDR1 MNHNY and CDR2 SVGAGI (reference sequence). CDR3 nucleotides: TGTGCCAGCACGGGTAGCGGAGAGGGAGGTGGGCAGTACTTC. This gives the protein CASTGSGEGGGQYF.

The genes are TRBV6-5 and TRBJ1-3; no clear D gene. CDR3 length equals 16 residues. Germline V lookup: CDR1 MNHEY, CDR2 SVGAGI. V was trimmed by 0 bases and J by 0 bases, leaving 9 bases between them. The DNA for the CDR3 is TGTGCCAGCAGTTACTCCCGACATCCCTCTGGAAACACCATATATTTT. Its protein product is CASSYSRHPSGNTIYF.

Regarding this clonotype: This may stem from a read error, because a much larger clone lies one nucleotide away. As the CDR3 is not closed by the conserved phenylalanine or tryptophan, this likely results from a read error. The DNA is omitted, as the CDR3 cannot be located on it reliably, and the CDR3 follows TCRdb's listing. This chain connects TRBV11-3 to TRBJ1-2. The germline V gene encodes CDR1 SGHNT and CDR2 YENEEA. The CDR3 spans 10 amino acids, including both terminal residues. The CDR3 loop is CASSSDGPTY.

The J gene is TRBJ1-5, the V gene TRBV18; possible D gene TRBD1, 5 bases. Germline lookup yields CDR1 KGHSH and CDR2 LQKENI. The CDR3 runs 14 residues. V lost 0 bases and J lost 5, with 8 bases in between. CDR3 residues: CASSPPGGYQPQHF. CDR3 DNA sequence: TGTGCCAGCTCACCACCGGGGGGTTATCAGCCCCAGCATTTT. Combining the CDR3 with reference TRBV18 and TRBJ1-5 gives the whole variable domain NAGVMQNPRHLVRRRGQEARLRCSPMKGHSHVYWYRQLPEEGLKFMVYLQKENIIDESGMPKERFSAEFPKEGPSILRIQQVVRGDSAAYFCASSPPGGYQPQHFGDGTRLSIL.

The J gene is TRBJ1-1, the V gene TRBV15, with a tentative D call TRBD1 (6 bases). V shed 0 bases and J shed 4 bases, with 12 bases lying between them. Germline loops: CDR1 LNHNV, CDR2 YYDKDF (reference sequence). The CDR3 runs to 15 residues. The CDR3 DNA reads as TGTGCCACCAGCAGAGATTTAGCACAGGGCACTGAAGCTTTCTTT. It codes for CATSRDLAQGTEAFF.

This clonotype was recorded a few times. The chain carries TRBV19 and TRBJ1-6, with D tentatively TRBD1 (6 bases). From germline, CDR1 is LNHDA and CDR2 SQIVND (reference sequence). V was trimmed by 2 bases and J by 11 bases, leaving 7 bases between them. The CDR3 runs to 12 residues. Here the CDR3 DNA reads TGTGCCAGTAGTATACGGGACACACCCCTCCACTTT. The encoded protein is CASSIRDTPLHF.

V usage is TRBV29-1 and J usage is TRBJ1-3, with D possibly being TRBD1 (6 bases). Looked up from germline, CDR1 is SQVTM and CDR2 is ANQGSEA. The CDR3 covers 16 residues. With 2 bases removed from V and 2 bases from J, the gap between germline ends came to 16 bases. The CDR3, as DNA: TGCAGCGTTGAACATGGGGGCGCGGAGGCTGGAAACACCATATATTTT. It is translated as CSVEHGGAEAGNTIYF.

The rearrangement uses TRBV30 and TRBJ2-3, with no clear D. V lost 1 base and J 2 bases, leaving 13 bases between the germline ends. The CDR3 runs to 15 residues. CDR1 and CDR2 from the germline V gene are GTSNPN and SVGIG (reference sequence). The CDR3 is CAWSEGLTPTDTQYF. The CDR3 region has the DNA TGTGCCTGGAGTGAAGGGTTAACTCCCACAGATACGCAGTATTTT.

Of note for this clonotype: A clone one base away is much larger, so this may be a read error. This sequence joins TRBV29-1 and TRBJ2-1, with D maybe TRBD2 (6 bases). Germline CDR1 is SQVTM and CDR2 is ANQGSEA. CDR3 length equals 14 residues. For the CDR3, the DNA is TGCAGCGTTGACGGGGGAACCCCCTACAATAAGCAGTTCTTC. Translating gives CSVDGGTPYNKQFF.